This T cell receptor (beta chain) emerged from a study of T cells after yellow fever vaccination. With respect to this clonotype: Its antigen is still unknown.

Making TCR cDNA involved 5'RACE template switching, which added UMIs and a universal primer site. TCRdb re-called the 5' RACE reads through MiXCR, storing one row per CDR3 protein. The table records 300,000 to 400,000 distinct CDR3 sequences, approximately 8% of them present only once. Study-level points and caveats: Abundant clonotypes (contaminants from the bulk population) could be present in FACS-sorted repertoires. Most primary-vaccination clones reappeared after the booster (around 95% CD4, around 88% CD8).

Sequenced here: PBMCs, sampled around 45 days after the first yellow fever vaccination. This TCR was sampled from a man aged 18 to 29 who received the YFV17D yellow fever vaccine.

CDR3 in amino acids: CASSPRGGTSSYNEQFF. The CDR3 DNA sequence: TGTGCCAGCAGCCCAAGAGGGGGGACTAGCTCCTACAATGAGCAGTTCTTC. This sequence joins TRBV4-2 and TRBJ2-1, with 8 positions matching TRBD2. CDR1 and CDR2 from the germline V gene are LGHNA and YNFKEQ. The trim removed 4 bases at V and 0 bases at J, leaving 8 bases unmatched. The CDR3 length is 17 residues.